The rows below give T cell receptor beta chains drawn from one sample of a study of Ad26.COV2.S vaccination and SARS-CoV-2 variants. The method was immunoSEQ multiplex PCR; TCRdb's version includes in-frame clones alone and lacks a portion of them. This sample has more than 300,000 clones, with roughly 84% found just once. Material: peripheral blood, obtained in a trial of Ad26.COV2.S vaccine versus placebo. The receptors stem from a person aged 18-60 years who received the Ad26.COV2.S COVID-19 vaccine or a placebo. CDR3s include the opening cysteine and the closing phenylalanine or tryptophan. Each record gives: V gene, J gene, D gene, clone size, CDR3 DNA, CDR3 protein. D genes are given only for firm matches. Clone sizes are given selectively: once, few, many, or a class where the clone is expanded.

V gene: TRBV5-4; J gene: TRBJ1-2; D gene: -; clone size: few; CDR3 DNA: TGTGCCAGCAGTATTGGGGCAGGGCCAAGCTATGGCTACACCTTC; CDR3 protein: CASSIGAGPSYGYTF
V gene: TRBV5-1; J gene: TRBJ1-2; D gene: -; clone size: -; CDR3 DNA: TGCGCCAGCAGCCTGAACCCTAACTATGGCTACACCTTC; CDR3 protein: CASSLNPNYGYTF
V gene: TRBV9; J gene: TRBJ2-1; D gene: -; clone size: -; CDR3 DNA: TGTGCCAGCAGCGACCCCAGGGGCGGACGCTCCTACAATGAGCAGTTCTTC; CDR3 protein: CASSDPRGGRSYNEQFF
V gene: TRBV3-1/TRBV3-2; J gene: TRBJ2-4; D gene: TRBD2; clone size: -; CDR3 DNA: TGTGCCAGCAGCCAAGTCACTAGCGGGGGCCGTAAAAACATTCAGTACTTC; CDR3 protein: CASSQVTSGGRKNIQYF
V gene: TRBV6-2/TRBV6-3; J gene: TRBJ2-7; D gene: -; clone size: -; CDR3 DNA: TGTGCCAGCAGTCCCCAGCGTACTCTAATGAACGAGCAGTACTTC; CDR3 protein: CASSPQRTLMNEQYF
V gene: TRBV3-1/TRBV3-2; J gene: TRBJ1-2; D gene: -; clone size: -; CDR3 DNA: TGTGCCAGCAGCTACTCTCGGGGAGCTAACTATGGCTACACCTTC; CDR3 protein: CASSYSRGANYGYTF
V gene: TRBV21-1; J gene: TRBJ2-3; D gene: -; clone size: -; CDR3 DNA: TGTGCCAGCAGCTACCAGGCGGGACTAGCGGGGGGACATACGCACACAGATACGCAGTATTTT; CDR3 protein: CASSYQAGLAGGHTHTDTQYF
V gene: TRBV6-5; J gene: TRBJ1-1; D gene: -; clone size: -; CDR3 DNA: TGTGCCAGCAGGGGTAAGGGCACTGAAGCTTTCTTT; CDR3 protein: CASRGKGTEAFF
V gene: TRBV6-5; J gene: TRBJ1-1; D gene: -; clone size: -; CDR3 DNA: TGTGCCAGCTCCGTTCGGGGGGGTCGATCAGAAGCTTTCTTT; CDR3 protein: CASSVRGGRSEAFF
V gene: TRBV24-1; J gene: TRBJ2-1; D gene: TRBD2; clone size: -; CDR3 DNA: TGTGCCACCAGTGATCCATCCGGGACTAGCGGGGGGGCGGGTGAGCAGTTCTTC; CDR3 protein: CATSDPSGTSGGAGEQFF
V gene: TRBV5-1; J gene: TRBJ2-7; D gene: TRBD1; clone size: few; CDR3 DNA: TGCGCCAGCAGCTCTGGGACAGGTATCTACGAGCAGTACTTC; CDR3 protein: CASSSGTGIYEQYF
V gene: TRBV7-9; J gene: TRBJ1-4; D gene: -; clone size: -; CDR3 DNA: TGTGCCAGCAGCTTATTGTGGAGGGCCCTGGGGGCGGATAATGAAAAACTGTTTTTT; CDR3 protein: CASSLLWRALGADNEKLFF
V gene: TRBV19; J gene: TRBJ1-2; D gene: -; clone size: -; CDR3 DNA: TGTGCCAGTAGTATAGGCCGGGACAAGGACTATGGCTACACCTTC; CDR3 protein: CASSIGRDKDYGYTF
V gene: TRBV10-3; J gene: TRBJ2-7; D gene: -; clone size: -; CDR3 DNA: TGTGCCATCAAGACTATCAACGAGCAGTACTTC; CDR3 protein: CAIKTINEQYF
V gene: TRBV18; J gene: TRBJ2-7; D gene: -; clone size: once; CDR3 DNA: TGTGCCAGCTCACCACGGCCATCATCCATGTACGAGCAGTACTTC; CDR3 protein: CASSPRPSSMYEQYF
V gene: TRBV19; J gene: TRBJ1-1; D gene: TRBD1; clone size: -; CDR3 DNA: TGTGCCAGCCTACGTGGGGACAGTAAGTACACTGAAGCTTTCTTT; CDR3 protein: CASLRGDSKYTEAFF
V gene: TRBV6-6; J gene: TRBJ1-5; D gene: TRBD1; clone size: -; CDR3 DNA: TGTGCCAGCAGTCCTCGGACAGGGGGTATCCTAGGTCAGCCCCAGCATTTT; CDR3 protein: CASSPRTGGILGQPQHF
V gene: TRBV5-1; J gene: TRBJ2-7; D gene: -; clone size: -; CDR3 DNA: TGCGCCAGCAGCCCCACCGTGTCGGTGGGTGTCTACGAGCAGTACTTC; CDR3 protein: CASSPTVSVGVYEQYF
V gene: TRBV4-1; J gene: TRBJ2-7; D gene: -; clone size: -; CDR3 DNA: TGCGCCAGCAGCCAGCCGGGACATGGTTCCTACGAGCAGTACTTC; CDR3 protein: CASSQPGHGSYEQYF
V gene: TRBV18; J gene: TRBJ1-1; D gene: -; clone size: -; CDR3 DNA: TGTGCCAGCTCAGGACAGTTGAACACTGAAGCTTTCTTT; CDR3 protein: CASSGQLNTEAFF
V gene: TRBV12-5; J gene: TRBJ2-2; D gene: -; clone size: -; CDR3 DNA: TGTGCTAGTGGTTTGGTACCGCCGACCGGGGAGCTGTTTTTT; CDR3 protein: CASGLVPPTGELFF
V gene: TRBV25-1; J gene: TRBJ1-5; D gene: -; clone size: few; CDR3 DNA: TGTGCCACCCAATGGTGTGCGTATAGCAATCAGCCCCAGCATTTT; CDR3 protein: CATQWCAYSNQPQHF
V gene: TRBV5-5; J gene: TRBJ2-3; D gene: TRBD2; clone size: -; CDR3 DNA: TGTGCCAGCAGCGAGACTAGCGGGGGGGCCCCAGATACGCAGTATTTT; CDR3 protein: CASSETSGGAPDTQYF
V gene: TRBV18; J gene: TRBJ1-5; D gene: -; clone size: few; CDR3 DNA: TGTGCCAGCTCACATCGTAGCAATCAGCCCCAGCATTTT; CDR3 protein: CASSHRSNQPQHF
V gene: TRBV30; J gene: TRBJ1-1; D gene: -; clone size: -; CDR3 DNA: TGTGCCTGGAGTGTGACACAGGGACTTACTGAAGCTTTCTTT; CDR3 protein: CAWSVTQGLTEAFF
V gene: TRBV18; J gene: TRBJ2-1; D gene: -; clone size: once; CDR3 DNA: TGTGCCAGCTCACCACCGAGGGGGGGCTCCTACAATGAGCAGTTCTTC; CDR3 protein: CASSPPRGGSYNEQFF
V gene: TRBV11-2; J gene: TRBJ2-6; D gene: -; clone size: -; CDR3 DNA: TGTGCCAGCAGCTTAGATCCGCGCTCTGGGGCCAACGTCCTGACTTTC; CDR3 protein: CASSLDPRSGANVLTF
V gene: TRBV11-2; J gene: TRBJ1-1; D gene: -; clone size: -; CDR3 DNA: TGTGCCAGCAGCGGAGGGGGGGCGCGAGGTGCTTTCTTT; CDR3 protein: CASSGGGARGAFF
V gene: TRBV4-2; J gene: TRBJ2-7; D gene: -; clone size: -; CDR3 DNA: TGTGCCAGCAGCCAAGGAGGACAAAGTAGCTCCTACGAGCAGTACTTC; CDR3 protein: CASSQGGQSSSYEQYF
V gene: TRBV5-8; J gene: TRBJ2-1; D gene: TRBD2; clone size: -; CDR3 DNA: TGTGCCAGCAGCTTGGGGGATAGCGGGGGTCCCTCCTACAATGAGCAGTTCTTC; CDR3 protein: CASSLGDSGGPSYNEQFF